Listed here are 16 T cell receptor beta chains from one sample, sequenced in a study of cytomegalovirus exposure and HLA in healthy donors. 13 Jbeta primers and 60 Vbeta primers were used for the PCR. The protocol was immunoSEQ multiplex PCR, while the TCRdb copy is restricted to in-frame clones and leaves out a portion. The table lists roughly 69,000 clones, roughly 70% of them singletons. Sequencing was performed on PBMCs. The receptor source for this set is a man aged 50 to 59 in good health and CMV-seronegative.

A few counts support this clone. V usage is TRBV4-1 and J usage is TRBJ1-1; 8 bases agree with TRBD1. This CDR3 is 14 amino acids long. Trimming took 4 bases from V and 6 from J; bases not matched to a gene: 7. The germline V gene has CDR1 MGHRA and CDR2 YSYEKL. CDR3 sequence: CASSRDRGVPEAFF. CDR3 in DNA: TGCGCCAGCAGCCGAGACAGGGGAGTTCCTGAAGCTTTCTTT.

This clone is a singleton in its sample. The chain uses TRBV6-6 and TRBJ2-1; tentatively, D is TRBD1 (6 bases). This CDR3 is 15 amino acids long. Germline-derived CDR1 and CDR2 are MNHNY and SVGAGI (reference sequence). V lost 6 bases and J 4 bases, leaving 16 bases between the germline ends. The CDR3 sequence: CASSDQGIRYNEQFF. The CDR3 DNA is TGTGCCAGCAGCGATCAGGGGATAAGGTACAATGAGCAGTTCTTC.

The chain has TRBV27 and TRBJ1-1; the match to TRBD1 covers 8 bases. The V gene's germline CDR1 is MNHEY and CDR2 SMNVEV (reference sequence). The CDR3 sequence is 20 residues long. With V trimmed by 4 bases and J by 6 bases, 25 bases remained unmatched. CDR3 residues: CASSSRRRAGTGNRGPEAFF. CDR3 DNA: TGTGCCAGCAGTTCGCGCCGAAGAGCCGGGACAGGTAATAGGGGCCCTGAAGCTTTCTTT.

The chain combines TRBV30 with TRBJ1-3, with 7 nucleotides matching TRBD1. J gave up 0 bases and V 7 bases, and 12 bases lay outside the gene matches. The CDR3 is 16 amino acids. Germline assignment: CDR1 GTSNPN and CDR2 SVGIG (reference sequence). CDR3 in amino acids: CASEGAAWSSGNTIYF. The CDR3 DNA follows: TGTGCCTCGGAGGGGGCTGCCTGGAGCTCTGGAAACACCATATATTTT.

The V and J genes are TRBV27 and TRBJ2-3; TRBD2 matches 8 bases. The CDR3 length is 14 residues. Looked up from germline, CDR1 is MNHEY and CDR2 is SMNVEV (reference sequence). After removal of 5 bases from V and 4 bases from J, the junction contained 5 bases not matched to a gene. CDR3 nucleotides: TGTGCCAGCAGTAAACTAGCGGTGGCAGATACGCAGTATTTT. This sequence encodes CASSKLAVADTQYF.

The chain couples TRBV4-1 to TRBJ1-1, with D possibly TRBD1 on 5 matching bases. From germline, CDR1 is MGHRA and CDR2 YSYEKL. The CDR3 contains 10 residues. V dropped 6 bases and J dropped 10 bases, with 9 bases sitting between them. The CDR3 loop is CASRGGRAFF. The CDR3 nucleotides read TGCGCCAGCAGGGGGGGAAGAGCTTTCTTT.

This clone was detected once. The V gene is TRBV6-6, the J gene TRBJ2-3; 7 bases are a match to TRBD1. This CDR3 has 14 amino acids. V lost 6 bases and J lost 0; bases outside the gene matches: 3. Germline CDR1 is MNHNY and CDR2 is SVGAGI (reference sequence). DNA for the CDR3: TGTGCCAGCAGGGACAGGTCTAGCACAGATACGCAGTATTTT. Amino acids: CASRDRSSTDTQYF.

The rearrangement uses TRBV6-6 and TRBJ1-1; tentative D call: TRBD1 (5 bases). The CDR3 is 13 residues long. The V gene's germline CDR1 is MNHNY and CDR2 SVGAGI (reference sequence). The ends were cut back, 11 bases at V and 5 bases at J, with 18 bases in the middle. The CDR3 here is CASSRRGETEAFF. The CDR3 nucleotides are TGTGCCTCCTCCCGACGGGGGGAAACTGAAGCTTTCTTT.

This clone was seen a single time. J is TRBJ1-2 and V is TRBV19; TRBD1 matches at 8 bases. The CDR3 runs 14 residues. V lost 7 bases to trimming and J lost 2 bases; unmatched junction nucleotides: 6. CDR1 is LNHDA and CDR2 is SQIVND in the germline V gene (reference sequence). The CDR3 loop is CASTLTGANYGYTF. CDR3 DNA sequence: TGTGCCAGTACCTTGACAGGGGCAAACTATGGCTACACCTTC.

The chain links TRBV6-1 to TRBJ1-1, with D possibly matching TRBD1 (5 bases). Deletions cut 11 bases from V and 4 bases from J, with 14 bases between. The CDR3 has 12 amino acids. Germline V lookup: CDR1 MNHNS, CDR2 SASEGT. The CDR3 protein is CAVPPGSTEAFF. The CDR3 DNA follows: TGTGCCGTTCCCCCAGGGTCCACTGAAGCTTTCTTT.

The rearrangement joins TRBV6-5 to TRBJ2-5; the match to TRBD1 covers 7 bases. The CDR3 runs to 13 residues. The V segment lost 5 bases and the J segment 3 bases; nucleotides outside the gene matches: 3. Germline V gene sequence: CDR1 MNHEY, CDR2 SVGAGI. In DNA form, the CDR3 reads TGTGCCAGCAGTCTGACAGGGAAAGAGACCCAGTACTTC. It encodes CASSLTGKETQYF.

The chain couples TRBV6-1 to TRBJ2-4; D call uncertain. The CDR3 contains 13 residues. Trimming stripped 6 bases from V and 4 bases from J, with 10 bases between. Germline CDR1 MNHNS, CDR2 SASEGT. Written as DNA, the CDR3 is TGTGCCAGCAGCCTTACAGAGAAAAACATTCAGTACTTC. Its protein product is CASSLTEKNIQYF.

This clone showed up just once. The chain combines TRBV9 with TRBJ2-2; 7 bases align to TRBD2. Losses at the gene ends were 4 bases for V and 7 bases for J; bases not matched to a gene: 7. Germline V CDR1 and CDR2: SGDLS, YYNGEE. The CDR3 has 14 residues. CDR3 region: CASSPGGGFGELFF. CDR3 coding DNA: TGTGCCAGCAGCCCTGGCGGGGGTTTCGGGGAGCTGTTTTTT.

The chain has TRBV10-3 and TRBJ1-1; 9 bases agree with TRBD1. J gave up 6 bases and V 8 bases, and 10 bases lay outside the gene matches. The germline V gene has CDR1 ENHRY and CDR2 SYGVKD. The CDR3 covers 14 residues. CDR3 loop: CAIAPDRGFAEAFF. The CDR3, as DNA: TGTGCCATCGCCCCGGACAGGGGTTTCGCTGAAGCTTTCTTT.

V gene TRBV9 combines with J gene TRBJ2-5; 9 bases align to TRBD2. The V gene's germline CDR1 is SGDLS and CDR2 YYNGEE. The CDR3 spans 16 residues. V trimming: 2 bases; J trimming: 2 bases; junction bases outside the gene matches: 7. CDR3 sequence: CASSVHPSGGQETQYF. CDR3 in DNA: TGTGCCAGCAGCGTCCATCCCAGCGGGGGGCAAGAGACCCAGTACTTC. Full variable domain (rest looked up from reference TRBV9 and TRBJ2-5): DSGVTQTPKHLITATGQRVTLRCSPRSGDLSVYWYQQSLDQGLQFLIQYYNGEERAKGNILERFSAQQFPDLHSELNLSSLELGDSALYFCASSVHPSGGQETQYFGPGTRLLVL.

This chain links TRBV5-4 with TRBJ1-2; D gene uncertain. Deletions cut 4 bases from V and 2 bases from J, with 15 bases between. Per the germline V gene, CDR1 is SGHNT and CDR2 is YYREEE (reference sequence). The CDR3 runs to 15 residues. CDR3 loop: CASSSLRTGNYGYTF. The DNA for the CDR3 is TGTGCCAGCAGCAGCCTTCGGACGGGGAACTATGGCTACACCTTC.